The 3 T cell receptor beta chains given below trace back to one sample, sequenced in a study of graft-versus-host responses after intestinal transplantation. Measured with immunoSEQ multiplex PCR; TCRdb has only the in-frame clones, and not every one. The sample yields 85,000 to 90,000 clones, 85% to 95% seen once. What these receptors recognize is not known. The sample here was unstimulated CD4+ T cells sorted from spleen or lymph node cells, taken before transplant. The receptors stem from a human donor who was the organ donor for an intestinal transplant.

The chain recombines TRBV2 with TRBJ2-7; a weak D match, TRBD1 (8 bases). Trimming removed 6 bases at V and 4 bases at J, with 16 bases between. This CDR3 has 14 amino acids. Germline-derived CDR1 and CDR2 are SNHLY and FYNNEI. The DNA of the CDR3 is TGTGCCAGCAGGGGAGGGCGGACAGGGTACGAGCAGTACTTC. Translating it yields CASRGGRTGYEQYF.

This sequence joins TRBV11-2 and TRBJ2-3, with D possibly TRBD1 on 5 matching bases. The germline V gene has CDR1 SGHAT and CDR2 FQNNGV. Trimming cost V 4 bases and J 2 bases, with 19 bases left between them. The length of the CDR3 is 17 residues. The CDR3 DNA is TGTGCCAGCAGCTCCTCTTCGACAGTTTCGTACACAGATACGCAGTATTTT. As protein: CASSSSSTVSYTDTQYF.

The rearrangement joins TRBV6-1 to TRBJ2-7; D remains unclear. The CDR3 length is 9 residues. Germline CDR1 reads MNHNS; CDR2 reads SASEGT. The ends were cut back, 4 bases at V and 9 bases at J, with 4 bases in the middle. The CDR3 sequence is CASSGRQYF. The CDR3 DNA reads as TGTGCCAGCAGTGGGAGGCAGTACTTC.